This T cell receptor (beta chain) was observed in a study of early T cells in non-severe SARS-CoV-2 infection. Study background: Unpaired chains resulted from sequencing bulk RNA of unsorted whole blood.

Researchers attached unique molecular identifiers to individual cDNA molecules. TCRdb analysed the 5' RACE reads with MiXCR anew, one entry per CDR3 protein. The sample contains approximately 47,000 distinct CDR3 sequences, less than 9.5% of which appear only once. This clonotype has only a few counts. Its cognate antigen is unknown. Study observations and caveats: Matches to VDJdb favored anti-spike CD8 responses and missed private and CD4 specificities.

The germline V gene has CDR1 KGHSH and CDR2 LQKENI. The ends were cut back, 0 bases at V and 4 bases at J, with 10 bases in the middle. The CDR3 runs to 14 residues. The chain links TRBV18 to TRBJ2-7, with D possibly being TRBD2 (5 bases). The sequence derives from an adult who was a healthcare worker with PCR-confirmed SARS-CoV-2 infection or an uninfected control (not recorded which). Sequencing used whole blood, obtained at baseline. CDR3 sequence: CASSPPVGGYEQYF. For the CDR3, the DNA is TGTGCCAGCTCACCACCGGTAGGAGGTTACGAGCAGTACTTC. Complete variable domain (other parts from reference TRBV18 and TRBJ2-7): NAGVMQNPRHLVRRRGQEARLRCSPMKGHSHVYWYRQLPEEGLKFMVYLQKENIIDESGMPKERFSAEFPKEGPSILRIQQVVRGDSAAYFCASSPPVGGYEQYFGPGTRLTVT.